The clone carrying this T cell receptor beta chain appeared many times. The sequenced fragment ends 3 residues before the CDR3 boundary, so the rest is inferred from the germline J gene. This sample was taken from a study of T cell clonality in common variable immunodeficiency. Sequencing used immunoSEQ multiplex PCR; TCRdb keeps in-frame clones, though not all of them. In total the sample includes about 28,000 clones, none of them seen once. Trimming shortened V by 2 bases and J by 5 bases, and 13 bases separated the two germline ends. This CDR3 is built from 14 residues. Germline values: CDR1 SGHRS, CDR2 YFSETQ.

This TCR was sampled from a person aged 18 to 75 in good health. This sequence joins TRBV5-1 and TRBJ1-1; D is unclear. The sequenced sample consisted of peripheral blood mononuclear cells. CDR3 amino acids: CASSFADGGTEAFF. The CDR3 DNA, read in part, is TGCGCCAGCAGCTTCGCTGACGGAGGGACTGAA.